Below are 3 T cell receptor beta chains sequenced from a single sample in a study of blood T cell repertoires in COVID-19. Measured with immunoSEQ multiplex PCR; TCRdb has only the in-frame clones, and not every one. This table holds tens of thousands of clones, 70% to 90% found once. Sample: peripheral blood. The receptors shown here come from a woman between 65 and 79 years old with active COVID-19.

The rearrangement uses TRBV7-2 and TRBJ1-3, with D perhaps TRBD1 (5 bases). The CDR3 has 16 residues. V was trimmed by 2 bases and J by 1 base, leaving 12 bases between them. Per germline, CDR1 SGHTA and CDR2 FQGNSA. As DNA, the CDR3 is TGTGCCAGCAGCTTACAAGGGGCAGGGTCTGGAAACACCATATATTTT. Encoded protein: CASSLQGAGSGNTIYF.

The rearrangement uses TRBV18 and TRBJ2-7, with TRBD2 identical over 10 bases. J lost 3 bases, V lost 2 bases, and 7 bases had no gene match. The germline CDR1 and CDR2 sequences are KGHSH and LQKENI. This CDR3 region has 16 residues. The CDR3 DNA sequence: TGTGCCAGCTCACCAGCGTCTAGCGGGGGATACTACGAGCAGTACTTC. It yields the protein CASSPASSGGYYEQYF. Full variable domain (outside the CDR3, taken from reference TRBV18 and TRBJ2-7): NAGVMQNPRHLVRRRGQEARLRCSPMKGHSHVYWYRQLPEEGLKFMVYLQKENIIDESGMPKERFSAEFPKEGPSILRIQQVVRGDSAAYFCASSPASSGGYYEQYFGPGTRLTVT.

This chain joins TRBV5-6 and TRBJ2-1; TRBD2 agrees at 12 bases. The ends lost 4 bases at V and 10 bases at J; junction bases unmatched: 12. The CDR3 consists of 16 residues. Germline CDR1 and CDR2: SGHDT and YYEEEE. Written as DNA, the CDR3 is TGTGCCAGCAGCCACCCTAGCGGGGGGGCTCCTTGGGAGCAGTTCTTC. Its translation: CASSHPSGGAPWEQFF.